One and the same sample provided the 22 T cell receptor beta chains below, sequenced in a study of beta chain features in type 1 diabetes. TCRB transcripts that were expressed got sequenced, as all of the isolated RNA had been reverse transcribed. Profiled with immunoSEQ multiplex PCR; TCRdb holds only in-frame clones, not every one. The sample shows under 450,000 clones, over 11% of them seen only once. Sequencing was performed on naive CD4+ T cells from blood. Receptor source: a man aged 25 to 45 in good health.

This clone was picked up a small number of times. The V gene is TRBV27, the J gene TRBJ2-7; possibly TRBD1 for D (6 bases). From germline, CDR1 is MNHEY and CDR2 SMNVEV (reference sequence). V was pared by 5 bases and J by 0 bases, with 11 bases between. This CDR3 comprises 14 residues. In DNA, the CDR3 is TGTGCCAGCAGTGGGGGCAGGAGCTCCTACGAGCAGTACTTC. Protein: CASSGGRSSYEQYF.

This chain joins TRBV11-2 and TRBJ2-4; perhaps TRBD2 as D (6 bases). CDR3 length: 14 amino acids. Per the germline V gene, CDR1 is SGHAT and CDR2 is FQNNGV. V was pared by 5 bases and J by 6 bases, with 14 bases between. The CDR3 DNA sequence: TGTGCCAGCAGCCTGGGAGGAATAGGAAACATTCAGTACTTC. Translated, it gives CASSLGGIGNIQYF.

This clone has just a few counts. The chain carries TRBV4-2 and TRBJ2-7; D gene uncertain. The CDR3 totals 17 residues. Germline CDR1 is LGHNA and CDR2 is YNFKEQ. V was trimmed by 0 bases and J by 5 bases, leaving 20 bases between them. In DNA form, the CDR3 reads TGTGCCAGCAGCCAAGATTTTAGGGCGCCTGGTTACGACGAGCAGTACGTC. Translation gives CASSQDFRAPGYDEQYV.

The sample holds a few counts of this clone. The chain employs TRBV5-5 and TRBJ2-5; 8 positions match TRBD2. The CDR3 spans 15 residues. The ends lost 4 bases at V and 5 bases at J; junction bases unmatched: 10. The germline V gene has CDR1 SGHKS and CDR2 YYEKEE (reference sequence). The CDR3 sequence: CASSPGLGGWETQYF. In DNA form, the CDR3 reads TGTGCCAGCAGCCCGGGACTAGGAGGTTGGGAGACCCAGTACTTC.

This chain links TRBV6-5 with TRBJ2-4, with 11 bases fitting TRBD2. Looked up from germline, CDR1 is MNHEY and CDR2 is SVGAGI. CDR3 length: 14 amino acids. The ends lost 5 bases at V and 5 bases at J; junction bases unmatched: 2. The CDR3 coding sequence is TGTGCCAGCAGTCGTAGCGGGAGGGAAAACATTCAGTACTTC. It is translated as CASSRSGRENIQYF.

This clone was counted between two and nine times. V is TRBV7-9 and J is TRBJ2-5, with a tentative D call TRBD2 (6 bases). The CDR3 covers 16 residues. V was shortened by 2 bases and J by 2 bases, with 15 bases between the two germline ends. Germline lookup yields CDR1 SEHNR and CDR2 FQNEAQ (reference sequence). The CDR3 loop reads CASSLTLARIQETQYF. Written as DNA, the CDR3 is TGTGCCAGCAGCTTAACGCTAGCGAGAATACAAGAGACCCAGTACTTC.

This rearrangement joins TRBV25-1 to TRBJ1-2; D perhaps matches TRBD1 (6 bases). CDR1 is MGHDK and CDR2 is SYGVNS in the germline V gene. This CDR3 contains 16 residues. V lost 6 bases, J lost 4 bases, and 21 bases lay in between. The CDR3 loop is CASRGSRPGAPYGYTF. CDR3 nucleotides: TGTGCCAGCAGGGGAAGCAGGCCAGGGGCCCCCTATGGCTACACCTTC.

This clone occurred a few times. The chain links TRBV5-1 to TRBJ2-1; 7 nucleotides agree with TRBD1. With 0 bases clipped from V and 8 bases from J, the junction kept 5 bases outside the gene matches. CDR3 length equals 14 residues. CDR1 SGHRS and CDR2 YFSETQ come from the germline V gene. CDR3 DNA sequence: TGCGCCAGCAGCTTGGTACGGACAGGAGATGAGCAGTTCTTC. Translation gives CASSLVRTGDEQFF. The whole variable domain, filled in from reference TRBV5-1 and TRBJ2-1, reads KAGVTQTPRYLIKTRGQQVTLSCSPISGHRSVSWYQQTPGQGLQFLFEYFSETQRNKGNFPGRFSGRQFSNSRSEMNVSTLELGDSALYLCASSLVRTGDEQFFGPGTRLTVL.

The J gene is TRBJ2-3, the V gene TRBV11-3, with 7 bases identical to TRBD2. After removal of 3 bases from V and 6 bases from J, the junction contained 9 bases not matched to a gene. CDR1 is SGHNT, CDR2 YENEEA, per germline. The CDR3 loop spans 15 amino acids. CDR3 sequence: CASSFIAGADDTQYF. The CDR3 coding sequence is TGTGCCAGCAGCTTTATCGCGGGAGCGGATGATACGCAGTATTTT.

This chain uses TRBV4-3 with TRBJ1-5; weak D call: TRBD1 (5 bases). Per germline, CDR1 LGHNA and CDR2 YSLEER. V was pared by 0 bases and J by 6 bases, with 9 bases between. The length of the CDR3 is 14 residues. In DNA form, the CDR3 reads TGCGCCAGCAGCCAAGATCAGGGTTTTCAGCCCCAGCATTTT. The encoded protein is CASSQDQGFQPQHF.

The sample holds a few counts of this clone. This CDR3 reads CASSHTQGPTNEKLFF. As DNA, the CDR3 is TGCGCCAGCAGCCATACCCAGGGTCCAACTAATGAAAAACTGTTTTTT. The chain uses TRBV4-3 and TRBJ1-4, with D tentatively TRBD1 (5 bases). The ends were cut back, 3 bases at V and 0 bases at J, with 11 bases in the middle. CDR3 length: 16 amino acids. Germline CDR1 is LGHNA and CDR2 is YSLEER.

This clone showed up just a few times. The chain carries TRBV30 and TRBJ1-1; D ambiguous. This CDR3 region has 13 residues. Germline V gene sequence: CDR1 GTSNPN, CDR2 SVGIG (reference sequence). The V end was cut by 0 bases, the J end by 1 base, with 6 bases between. DNA for the CDR3: TGTGCCTGGAGTGTTGTTCGGAACACTGAAGCTTTCTTT. Translated: CAWSVVRNTEAFF.

The chain recombines TRBV4-3 with TRBJ2-1; D call uncertain. Germline V gene data show CDR1 as LGHNA and CDR2 as YSLEER. The CDR3 is 17 residues long. V was cut by 1 base and J by 7 bases, with 20 bases left in between. The CDR3 loop is CASSQATIQKLVNEQFF. DNA of the CDR3: TGCGCCAGCAGCCAAGCCACTATCCAGAAGCTAGTAAATGAGCAGTTCTTC.

The V and J genes are TRBV27 and TRBJ2-7; 12 bases match TRBD2. J gave up 7 bases and V 6 bases, and 10 bases lay outside the gene matches. The CDR3 totals 15 residues. Germline-derived CDR1 and CDR2 are MNHEY and SMNVEV (reference sequence). The CDR3 is CASRSTSGRRREQYV. In DNA form, the CDR3 reads TGTGCCAGCAGATCGACTAGCGGGAGACGGCGGGAGCAGTACGTC.

The chain couples TRBV9 to TRBJ2-3; 11 bases are a match to TRBD2. The germline gives CDR1 SGDLS, CDR2 YYNGEE. This CDR3 is 18 amino acids long. V lost 0 bases to trimming and J lost 0 bases; unmatched junction nucleotides: 6. CDR3 sequence reads: CASSVAISGGASTDTQYF. The CDR3 DNA reads TGTGCCAGCAGCGTAGCGATTAGCGGGGGGGCTAGCACAGATACGCAGTATTTT.

This clone was counted a few times. The chain couples TRBV7-9 to TRBJ2-1, with 13 positions matching TRBD2. The trim removed 5 bases at V and 6 bases at J, leaving 7 bases unmatched. Germline V gene data show CDR1 as SEHNR and CDR2 as FQNEAQ (reference sequence). This CDR3 is 16 amino acids long. This CDR3 is CASSLPGLAGVNEQFF. The CDR3 region has the DNA TGTGCCAGCAGCCTACCTGGACTAGCGGGAGTCAATGAGCAGTTCTTC.

The V gene is TRBV9, the J gene TRBJ2-5; D is uncertain. Germline V gene lookup returns CDR1 SGDLS and CDR2 YYNGEE. The CDR3 has 14 amino acids. Deletions cut 0 bases from V and 5 bases from J, with 11 bases between. CDR3 region: CASSVDQVTETQYF. The CDR3 region has the DNA TGTGCCAGCAGCGTAGATCAGGTCACCGAGACCCAGTACTTC.

This clone was recorded a few times. The chain recombines TRBV11-3 with TRBJ2-3; a possible D gene is TRBD2 (5 bases). This CDR3 spans 13 amino acids. V shed 2 bases and J shed 9 bases, with 12 bases lying between them. Germline V gene lookup returns CDR1 SGHNT and CDR2 YENEEA. The CDR3, as DNA: TGTGCCAGCAGCTTACAGCGGACCGCGACGCAGTATTTT. It encodes CASSLQRTATQYF.

This clone occurred a few times. The chain joins TRBV2 to TRBJ2-1; the match to TRBD2 covers 7 bases. The CDR3 contains 15 residues. Per germline, CDR1 SNHLY and CDR2 FYNNEI. V lost 7 bases and J lost 6; bases outside the gene matches: 12. DNA for the CDR3: TGTGCCAGCAAGCCAGGACTAGGAAGGGTCAATGAGCAGTTCTTC. Translating it yields CASKPGLGRVNEQFF.

This CDR3 reads CAWRELNEKLFF. Written as DNA, the CDR3 is TGTGCCTGGAGAGAATTAAATGAAAAACTGTTTTTT. The chain recombines TRBV30 with TRBJ1-4; D is unresolved. The CDR3 loop spans 12 amino acids. In germline, CDR1 is GTSNPN, CDR2 SVGIG (reference sequence). V dropped 3 bases and J dropped 5 bases, with 7 bases sitting between them. The variable domain in full, completed from reference TRBV30 and TRBJ1-4, reads SQTIHQWPATLVQPVGSPLSLECTVEGTSNPNLYWYRQAAGRGLQLLFYSVGIGQISSEVPQNLSASRPQDRQFILSSKKLLLSDSGFYLCAWRELNEKLFFGSGTQLSVL.

This clone showed up just a few times. The chain recombines TRBV4-1 with TRBJ1-1, with a weak D call TRBD1 (6 bases). V was shortened by 4 bases and J by 6 bases, with 21 bases between the two germline ends. The CDR3 spans 16 residues. CDR1 and CDR2 (germline): MGHRA, YSYEKL. This chain's CDR3 is CASSPGLRGRGSEAFF. The CDR3, as DNA: TGCGCCAGCAGCCCAGGTCTCAGGGGCCGCGGTTCTGAAGCTTTCTTT.

The rearrangement joins TRBV30 to TRBJ1-2; 8 bases map to TRBD1. The CDR3 length is 15 residues. V was pared by 3 bases and J by 4 bases, with 10 bases of the junction left unmatched. Germline CDR1 is GTSNPN and CDR2 is SVGIG (reference sequence). CDR3 sequence (DNA): TGTGCCTGGAGCTCACAGGGGGTGCTGGCCTATGGCTACACCTTC. This gives the protein CAWSSQGVLAYGYTF. The full variable domain, in which reference TRBV30 and TRBJ1-2 provide the parts outside the CDR3, is SQTIHQWPATLVQPVGSPLSLECTVEGTSNPNLYWYRQAAGRGLQLLFYSVGIGQISSEVPQNLSASRPQDRQFILSSKKLLLSDSGFYLCAWSSQGVLAYGYTFGSGTRLTVV.